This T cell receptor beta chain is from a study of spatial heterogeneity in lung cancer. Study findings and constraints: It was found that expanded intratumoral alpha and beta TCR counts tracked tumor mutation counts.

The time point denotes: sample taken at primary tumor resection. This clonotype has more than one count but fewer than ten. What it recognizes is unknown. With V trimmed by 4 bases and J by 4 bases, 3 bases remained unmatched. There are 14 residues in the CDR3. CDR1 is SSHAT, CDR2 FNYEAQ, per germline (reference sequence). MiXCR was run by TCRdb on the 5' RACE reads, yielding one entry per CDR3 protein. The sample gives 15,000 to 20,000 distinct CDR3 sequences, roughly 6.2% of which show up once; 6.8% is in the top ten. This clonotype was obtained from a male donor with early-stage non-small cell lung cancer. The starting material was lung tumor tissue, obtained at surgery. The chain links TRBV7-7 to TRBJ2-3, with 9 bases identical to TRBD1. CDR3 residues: CASSSGQGSDTQYF. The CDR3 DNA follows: TGTGCCAGCAGCTCGGGACAGGGCTCAGATACGCAGTATTTT. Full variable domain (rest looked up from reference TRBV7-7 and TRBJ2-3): GAGVSQSPRYKVTKRGQDVTLRCDPISSHATLYWYQQALGQGPEFLTYFNYEAQPDKSGLPSDRFSAERPEGSISTLTIQRTEQRDSAMYRCASSSGQGSDTQYFGPGTRLTVL.